This TCR beta chain was identified in a study of PD-L1 blockade in urothelial cancer. The wider study: Atezolizumab (1,200 mg intravenously every 3 weeks) began around 2014 for patients. Previous chemotherapy exposure amounted to 0 to 3 regimens for patients. Blood was evaluated 3 weeks (second dose) and 6 weeks after therapy began.

The CDR3 is made up of 16 amino acids. The ends lost 4 bases at V and 6 bases at J; junction bases unmatched: 14. The V gene's germline CDR1 is LNHDA and CDR2 SQIVND (reference sequence). Sequencing used immunoSEQ multiplex PCR; TCRdb keeps in-frame clones, though not all of them. This sample has tens of thousands of clones, with 81% found just once. Noted time point: pretreatment peripheral blood. The rearrangement links TRBV19 to TRBJ1-2; 7 nucleotides agree with TRBD1. This clonotype was obtained from a man aged 70 or older with urothelial cancer. Sequencing used PBMCs, obtained around atezolizumab (anti-PD-L1) treatment. CDR3 DNA sequence: TGTGCCAGTAGTACACCGGACAGGCGCCCTGGCGATGGCTACACCTTC. It codes for CASSTPDRRPGDGYTF.